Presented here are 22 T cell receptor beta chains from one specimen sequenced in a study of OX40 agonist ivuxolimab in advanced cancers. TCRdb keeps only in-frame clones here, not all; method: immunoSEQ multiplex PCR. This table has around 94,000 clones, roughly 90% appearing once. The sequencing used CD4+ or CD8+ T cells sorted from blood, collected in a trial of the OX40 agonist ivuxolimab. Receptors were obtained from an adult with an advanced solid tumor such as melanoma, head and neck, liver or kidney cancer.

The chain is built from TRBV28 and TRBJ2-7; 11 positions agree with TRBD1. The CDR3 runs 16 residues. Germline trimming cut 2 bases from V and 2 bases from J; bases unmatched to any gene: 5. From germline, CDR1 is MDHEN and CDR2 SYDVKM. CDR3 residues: CASSLPGQGGTYEQYF. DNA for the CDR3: TGTGCCAGCAGTTTACCGGGACAGGGGGGGACCTACGAGCAGTACTTC.

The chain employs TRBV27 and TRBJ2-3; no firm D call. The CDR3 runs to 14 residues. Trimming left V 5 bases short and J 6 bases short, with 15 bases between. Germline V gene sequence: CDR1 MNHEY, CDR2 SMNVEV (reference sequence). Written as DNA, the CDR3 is TGTGCCAGCAGTCCATCGGCAGGATTGGATACGCAGTATTTT. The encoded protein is CASSPSAGLDTQYF.

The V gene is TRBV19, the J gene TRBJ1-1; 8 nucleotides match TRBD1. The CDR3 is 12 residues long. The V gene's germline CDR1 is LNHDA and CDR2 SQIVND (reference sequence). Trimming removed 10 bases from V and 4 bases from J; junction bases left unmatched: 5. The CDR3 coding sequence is TGTGCCACCGGACAGGGCATCACTGAAGCTTTCTTT. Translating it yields CATGQGITEAFF. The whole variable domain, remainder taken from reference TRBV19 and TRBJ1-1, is DGGITQSPKYLFRKEGQNVTLSCEQNLNHDAMYWYRQDPGQGLRLIYYSQIVNDFQKGDIAEGYSVSREKKESFPLTVTSAQKNPTAFYLCATGQGITEAFFGQGTRLTVV.

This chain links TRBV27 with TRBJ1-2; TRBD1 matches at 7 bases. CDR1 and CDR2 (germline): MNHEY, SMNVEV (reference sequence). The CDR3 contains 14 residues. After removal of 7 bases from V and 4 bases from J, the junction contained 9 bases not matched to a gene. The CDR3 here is CASTLNRDSYGYTF. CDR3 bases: TGTGCCAGCACCCTAAACCGGGACAGCTATGGCTACACCTTC.

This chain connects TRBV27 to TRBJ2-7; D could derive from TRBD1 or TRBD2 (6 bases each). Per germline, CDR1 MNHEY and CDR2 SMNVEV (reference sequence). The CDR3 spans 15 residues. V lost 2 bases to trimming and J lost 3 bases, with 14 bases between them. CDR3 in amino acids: CASSLSRGGGYEQYF. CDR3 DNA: TGTGCCAGCAGTTTAAGTCGAGGGGGAGGCTACGAGCAGTACTTC.

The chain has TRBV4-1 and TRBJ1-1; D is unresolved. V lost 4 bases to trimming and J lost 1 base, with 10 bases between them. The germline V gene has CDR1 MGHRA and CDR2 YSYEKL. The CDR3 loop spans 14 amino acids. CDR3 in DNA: TGCGCCAGCAGCCTTGTAACAGAGAACACTGAAGCTTTCTTT. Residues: CASSLVTENTEAFF.

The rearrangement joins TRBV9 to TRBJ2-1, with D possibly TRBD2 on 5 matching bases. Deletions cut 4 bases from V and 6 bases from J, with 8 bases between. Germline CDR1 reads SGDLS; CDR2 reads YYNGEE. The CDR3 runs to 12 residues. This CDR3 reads CASSPGFNEQFF. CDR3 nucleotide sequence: TGTGCCAGCAGCCCGGGATTCAATGAGCAGTTCTTC.

This CDR3 reads CASSDWAVGGYTF. The CDR3 DNA follows: TGTGCCAGCAGTGATTGGGCAGTGGGAGGCTACACCTTC. The chain carries TRBV6-1 and TRBJ1-2; no firm D call. Germline CDR1 is MNHNS and CDR2 is SASEGT. The V and J ends lost 3 bases and 8 bases respectively, with 13 bases between them. This CDR3 has 13 residues.

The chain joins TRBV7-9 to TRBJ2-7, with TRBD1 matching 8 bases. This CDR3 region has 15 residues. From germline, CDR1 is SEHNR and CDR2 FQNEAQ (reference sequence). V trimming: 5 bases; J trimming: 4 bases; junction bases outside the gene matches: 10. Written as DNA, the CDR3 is TGTGCCAGCAGCCCTTTTCGGGACAGGTTTTACGAGCAGTACTTC. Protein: CASSPFRDRFYEQYF.

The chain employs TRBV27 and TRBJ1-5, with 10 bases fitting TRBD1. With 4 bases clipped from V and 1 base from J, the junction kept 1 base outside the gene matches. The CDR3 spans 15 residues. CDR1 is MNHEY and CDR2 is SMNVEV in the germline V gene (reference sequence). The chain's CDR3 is CASSSDRGSNQPQHF. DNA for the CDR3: TGTGCCAGCAGTTCGGACAGGGGGAGCAATCAGCCCCAGCATTTT.

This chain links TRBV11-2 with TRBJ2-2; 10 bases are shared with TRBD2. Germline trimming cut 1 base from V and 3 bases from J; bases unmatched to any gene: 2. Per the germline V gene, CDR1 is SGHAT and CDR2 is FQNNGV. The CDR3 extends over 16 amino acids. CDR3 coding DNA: TGTGCCAGCAGCTTAGTAGCGGGGGGTCACACCGGGGAGCTGTTTTTT. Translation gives CASSLVAGGHTGELFF.

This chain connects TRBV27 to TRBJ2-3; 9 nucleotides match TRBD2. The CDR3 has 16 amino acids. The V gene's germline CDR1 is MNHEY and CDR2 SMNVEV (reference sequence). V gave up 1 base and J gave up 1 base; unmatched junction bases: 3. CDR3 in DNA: TGTGCCAGCAGTTTATTTCCTAGCGGGGGCACAGATACGCAGTATTTT. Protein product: CASSLFPSGGTDTQYF.

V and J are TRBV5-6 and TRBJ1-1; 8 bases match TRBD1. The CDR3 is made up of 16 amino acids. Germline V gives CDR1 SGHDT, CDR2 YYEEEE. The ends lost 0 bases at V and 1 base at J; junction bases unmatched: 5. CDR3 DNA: TGTGCCAGCAGCTTGGTATATCAGGGGGCGAACACTGAAGCTTTCTTT. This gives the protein CASSLVYQGANTEAFF.

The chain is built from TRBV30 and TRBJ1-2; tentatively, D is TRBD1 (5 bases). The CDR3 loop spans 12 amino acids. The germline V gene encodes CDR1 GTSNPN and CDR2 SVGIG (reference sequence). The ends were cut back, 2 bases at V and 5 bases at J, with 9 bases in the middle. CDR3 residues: CAWSWGGYGYTF. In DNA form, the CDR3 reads TGTGCCTGGAGTTGGGGGGGTTATGGCTACACCTTC.

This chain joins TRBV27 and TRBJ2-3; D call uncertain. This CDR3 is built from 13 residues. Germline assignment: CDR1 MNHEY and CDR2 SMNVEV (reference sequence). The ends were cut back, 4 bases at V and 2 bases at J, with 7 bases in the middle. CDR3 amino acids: CASSSDATDTQYF. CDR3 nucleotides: TGTGCCAGCAGTTCAGACGCCACAGATACGCAGTATTTT.

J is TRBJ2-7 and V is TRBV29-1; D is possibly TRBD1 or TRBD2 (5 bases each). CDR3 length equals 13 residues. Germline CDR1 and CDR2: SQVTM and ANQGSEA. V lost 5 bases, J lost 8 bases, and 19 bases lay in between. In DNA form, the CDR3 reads TGCAGCGTTTCAGGACGGGGCCCCCTAAAGCAGTACTTC. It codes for CSVSGRGPLKQYF.

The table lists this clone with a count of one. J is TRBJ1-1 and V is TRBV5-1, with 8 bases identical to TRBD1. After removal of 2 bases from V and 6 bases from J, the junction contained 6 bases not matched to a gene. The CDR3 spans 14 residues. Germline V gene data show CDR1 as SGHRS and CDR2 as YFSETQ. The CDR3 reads CASSLKDRDPEAFF. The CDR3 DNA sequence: TGCGCCAGCAGCTTAAAGGACAGGGACCCTGAAGCTTTCTTT.

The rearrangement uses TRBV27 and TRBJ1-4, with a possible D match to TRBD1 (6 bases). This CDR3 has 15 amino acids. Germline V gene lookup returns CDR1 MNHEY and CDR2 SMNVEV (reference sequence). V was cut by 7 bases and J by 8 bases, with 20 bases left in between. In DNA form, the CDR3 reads TGTGCCAGCACCTCATCCGGGCGGGGGCGAGAAAAACTGTTTTTT. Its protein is CASTSSGRGREKLFF. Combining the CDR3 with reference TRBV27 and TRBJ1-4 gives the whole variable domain EAQVTQNPRYLITVTGKKLTVTCSQNMNHEYMSWYRQDPGLGLRQIYYSMNVEVTDKGDVPEGYKVSRKEKRNFPLILESPSPNQTSLYFCASTSSGRGREKLFFGSGTQLSVL.

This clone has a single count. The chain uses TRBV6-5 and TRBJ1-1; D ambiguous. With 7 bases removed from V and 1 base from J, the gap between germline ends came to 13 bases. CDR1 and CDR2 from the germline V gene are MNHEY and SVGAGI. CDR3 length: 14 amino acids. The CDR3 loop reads CASINTVGNTEAFF. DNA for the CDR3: TGTGCCAGCATCAACACTGTCGGGAACACTGAAGCTTTCTTT.

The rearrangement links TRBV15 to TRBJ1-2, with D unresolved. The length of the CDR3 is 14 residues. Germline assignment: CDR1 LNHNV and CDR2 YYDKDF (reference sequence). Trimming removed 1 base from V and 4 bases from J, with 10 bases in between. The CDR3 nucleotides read TGTGCCACCAGCAGAGTCGGTCAATCCTATGGCTACACCTTC. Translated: CATSRVGQSYGYTF.

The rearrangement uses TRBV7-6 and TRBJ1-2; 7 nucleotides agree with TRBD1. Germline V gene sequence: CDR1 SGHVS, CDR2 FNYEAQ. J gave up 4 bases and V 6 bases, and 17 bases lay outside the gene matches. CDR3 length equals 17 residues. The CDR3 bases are TGTGCCAGCAGTCTCCTAACAACAGGGGCAATTGGCTATGGCTACACCTTC. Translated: CASSLLTTGAIGYGYTF.

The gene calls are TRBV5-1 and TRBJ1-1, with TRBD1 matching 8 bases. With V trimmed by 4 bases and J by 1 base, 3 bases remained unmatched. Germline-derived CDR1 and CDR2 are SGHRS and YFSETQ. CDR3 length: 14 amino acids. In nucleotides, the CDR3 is TGCGCCAGCAGCCGGACAGGGAAGAACACTGAAGCTTTCTTT. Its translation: CASSRTGKNTEAFF.